This T cell receptor beta chain is drawn from a study of Graves' ophthalmopathy and Graves' hyperthyroidism. Overall study context: There was a collection of peripheral blood at initial diagnosis, before any treatment.

In this cohort, patients with other autoimmune diseases, uncontrolled infections, pregnancy or lactation were excluded. From RNA, the CDR3 regions of TCR beta chains were amplified and sequenced. RT-PCR in the first round used HTBI primers; a second-round multiplex PCR followed. TCRdb re-called the multiplex PCR reads with MiXCR, one entry per CDR3 protein. This sample has approximately 500,000 distinct CDR3 sequences, with around 14% found just once. This clonotype was seen only a few times. The receptor was derived from a woman in her twenties or thirties with Graves' ophthalmopathy. Sample: blood.

The CDR3 DNA reads as TGTGCCAGCAGCCCTCTTTGGGACTCTGGAAACACCATATATTTT. Translation: CASSPLWDSGNTIYF. This chain uses TRBV3-1 with TRBJ1-3; D ambiguous. Looked up from germline, CDR1 is LGHDT and CDR2 is YNNKEL (reference sequence). CDR3 length: 15 amino acids. V was pared by 4 bases and J by 0 bases, with 10 bases between. Complete variable domain (other parts from reference TRBV3-1 and TRBJ1-3): DTAVSQTPKYLVTQMGNDKSIKCEQNLGHDTMYWYKQDSKKFLKIMFSYNNKELIINETVPNRFSPKSPDKAHLNLHINSLELGDSAVYFCASSPLWDSGNTIYFGEGSWLTVV.